What follows are 8 T cell receptor beta chains derived from one specimen sequenced in a study of OX40 agonist ivuxolimab in advanced cancers. This table comes from immunoSEQ multiplex PCR, and its TCRdb copy is limited to in-frame clones, with some not included. The data hold tens of thousands of clones, with 70% to 90% observed a single time. The material was CD4+ or CD8+ T cells sorted from blood, obtained in a trial of the OX40 agonist ivuxolimab. The receptors were sampled from an adult with an advanced solid tumor such as melanoma, head and neck, liver or kidney cancer.

The gene calls are TRBV9 and TRBJ2-5; perhaps TRBD1 as D (6 bases). This CDR3 comprises 13 residues. Germline V gives CDR1 SGDLS, CDR2 YYNGEE. V lost 3 bases to trimming and J lost 5 bases, with 11 bases between them. The CDR3 sequence: CASSDGGRETQYF. The CDR3 DNA reads as TGTGCCAGCAGCGATGGGGGCAGGGAGACCCAGTACTTC.

The V and J genes are TRBV7-3 and TRBJ2-3; TRBD2 matches 9 bases. V lost 6 bases, J lost 4 bases, and 8 bases stayed unmatched. Germline CDR1 is SGHTA and CDR2 is FQGTGA. The CDR3 length is 15 residues. The CDR3 DNA follows: TGTGCCAGCAGTCGCCGGACTAGCGCGGCAGATACGCAGTATTTT. It codes for CASSRRTSAADTQYF.

This chain uses TRBV11-3 with TRBJ1-1, with no clear D. The CDR3 covers 13 residues. V lost 5 bases to trimming and J lost 5 bases, with 12 bases between them. The germline V gene has CDR1 SGHNT and CDR2 YENEEA. The CDR3 is CASSREMGTEAFF. In nucleotides, the CDR3 is TGTGCCAGCAGCAGGGAGATGGGGACTGAAGCTTTCTTT.

The V and J genes are TRBV18 and TRBJ2-3, with TRBD2 matching over 9 bases. The CDR3 sequence is 17 residues long. Trimming at V came to 0 bases and at J to 4 bases, leaving 8 bases not matched to a gene. Per the germline V gene, CDR1 is KGHSH and CDR2 is LQKENI. In nucleotides, the CDR3 is TGTGCCAGCTCACCACCCCTCGGCGGGAGGGACCCAGATACGCAGTATTTT. Translated, it gives CASSPPLGGRDPDTQYF.

This chain connects TRBV19 to TRBJ2-2; 7 positions match TRBD1. Germline V gives CDR1 LNHDA, CDR2 SQIVND (reference sequence). CDR3 length: 16 residues. V shed 7 bases and J 5 bases; nucleotides not matched to a gene: 13. CDR3 in amino acids: CASTPPGTARTGELFF. Here the CDR3 DNA reads TGTGCCAGTACCCCCCCCGGGACAGCCAGGACCGGGGAGCTGTTTTTT.

This chain joins TRBV6-6 and TRBJ1-5, with a possible D match to TRBD1 (6 bases). Per germline, CDR1 MNHNY and CDR2 SVGAGI (reference sequence). The ends were cut back, 10 bases at V and 5 bases at J, with 15 bases in the middle. There are 13 residues in the CDR3. The CDR3 region is CATQGTSDQPQHF. CDR3 nucleotides: TGTGCCACCCAAGGGACATCGGATCAGCCCCAGCATTTT.

This chain uses TRBV28 with TRBJ2-5, with 7 bases aligning to TRBD2. V trimming: 6 bases; J trimming: 1 base; junction bases outside the gene matches: 8. In germline, CDR1 is MDHEN, CDR2 SYDVKM. This CDR3 has 15 amino acids. CDR3 nucleotides: TGTGCCAGCAGCCGGGGGGTAGGACCCCAAGAGACCCAGTACTTC. Encoded protein: CASSRGVGPQETQYF.

The genes are TRBV6-1 and TRBJ2-7; 12 bases are a match to TRBD2. The germline CDR1 and CDR2 sequences are MNHNS and SASEGT. This CDR3 contains 18 residues. The ends lost 3 bases at V and 0 bases at J; junction bases unmatched: 9. The DNA for the CDR3 is TGTGCCAGCAGTGATGGGACTAGCGGGTTGAGGAGCTCCTACGAGCAGTACTTC. The encoded protein is CASSDGTSGLRSSYEQYF.